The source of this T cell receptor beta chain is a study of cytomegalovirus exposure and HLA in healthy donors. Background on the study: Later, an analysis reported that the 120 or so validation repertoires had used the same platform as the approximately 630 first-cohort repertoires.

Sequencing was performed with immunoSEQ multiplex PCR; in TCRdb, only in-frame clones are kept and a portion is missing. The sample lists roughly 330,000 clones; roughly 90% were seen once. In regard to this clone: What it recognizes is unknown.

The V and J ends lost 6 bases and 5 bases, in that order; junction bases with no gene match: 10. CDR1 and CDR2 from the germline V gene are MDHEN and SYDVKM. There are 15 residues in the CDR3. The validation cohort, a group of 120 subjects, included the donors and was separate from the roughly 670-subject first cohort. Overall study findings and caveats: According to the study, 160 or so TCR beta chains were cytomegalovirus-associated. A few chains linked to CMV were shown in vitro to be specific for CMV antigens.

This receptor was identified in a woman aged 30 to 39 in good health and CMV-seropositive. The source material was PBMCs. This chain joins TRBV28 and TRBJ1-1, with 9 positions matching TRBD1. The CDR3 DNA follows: TGTGCCAGCAGCCCCGGGGGACAGGGATGGACTGAAGCTTTCTTT. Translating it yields CASSPGGQGWTEAFF.